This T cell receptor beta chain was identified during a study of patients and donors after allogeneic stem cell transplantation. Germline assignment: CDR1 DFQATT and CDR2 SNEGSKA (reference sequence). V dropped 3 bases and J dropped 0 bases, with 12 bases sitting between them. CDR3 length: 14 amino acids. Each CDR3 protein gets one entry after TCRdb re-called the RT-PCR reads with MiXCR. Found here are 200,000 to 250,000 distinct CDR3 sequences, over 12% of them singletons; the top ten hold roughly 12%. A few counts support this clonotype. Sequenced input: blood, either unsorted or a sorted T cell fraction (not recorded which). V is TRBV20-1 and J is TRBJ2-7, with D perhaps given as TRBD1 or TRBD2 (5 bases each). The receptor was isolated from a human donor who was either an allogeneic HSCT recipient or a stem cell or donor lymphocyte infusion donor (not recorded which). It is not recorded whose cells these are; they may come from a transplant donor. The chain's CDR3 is CSASPGTNSYEQYF. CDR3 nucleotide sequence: TGCAGTGCTAGCCCCGGGACCAACTCCTACGAGCAGTACTTC.